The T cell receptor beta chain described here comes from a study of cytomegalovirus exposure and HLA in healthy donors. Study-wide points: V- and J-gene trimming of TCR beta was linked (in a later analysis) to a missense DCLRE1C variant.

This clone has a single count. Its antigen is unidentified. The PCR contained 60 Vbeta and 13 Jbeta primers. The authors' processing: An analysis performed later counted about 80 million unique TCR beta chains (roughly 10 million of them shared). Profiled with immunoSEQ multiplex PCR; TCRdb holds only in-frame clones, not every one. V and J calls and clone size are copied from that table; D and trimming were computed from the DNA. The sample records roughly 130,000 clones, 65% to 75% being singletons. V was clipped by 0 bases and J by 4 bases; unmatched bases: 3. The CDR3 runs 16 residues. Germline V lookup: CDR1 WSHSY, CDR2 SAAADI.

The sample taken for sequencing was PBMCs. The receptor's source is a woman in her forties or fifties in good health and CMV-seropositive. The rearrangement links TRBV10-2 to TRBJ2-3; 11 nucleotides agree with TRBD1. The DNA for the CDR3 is TGCGCCAGCAGTGAGTCGGGGACAGGGGGGTCAGATACGCAGTATTTT. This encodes CASSESGTGGSDTQYF.